This T cell receptor (beta chain) was sequenced during a study of beta chain features in type 1 diabetes. A CD45RO/CCR7/CD25/CD127/CD95/CD27 panel sorted naive, central memory, regulatory and stem cell-like memory CD4+ cells. Every isolated RNA sample was fully reverse transcribed, so sequencing captured expressed TCRB transcripts. TCRdb's copy holds only in-frame clones and misses some; the assay was immunoSEQ multiplex PCR. The data hold fewer than 500,000 clones, with approximately 13% observed a single time. Germline lookup yields CDR1 LGHNA and CDR2 YNFKEQ. This CDR3 is built from 15 residues. The junction had 7 bases not matched to a gene; V was cut back by 4 bases and J by 8 bases.

The sequence came from a man aged 30 to 39 in good health. Input material: naive CD4+ T cells from blood. The V and J genes are TRBV4-2 and TRBJ2-1; 11 nucleotides align to TRBD2. In DNA, the CDR3 is TGTGCCAGCAGCCCCTTAGCGGGAGGGCAGGATGAGCAGTTCTTC. Its protein is CASSPLAGGQDEQFF.